By share, the clone carrying this T cell receptor (beta chain) counts as medium-sized. Antigen unknown. The entry originates in a study of metastatic and nonmetastatic thyroid tumors. Across the study: Patients with malignant and benign thyroid disease provided blood and tumor or nodule tissue, whose repertoires were compared. Study-wide points: TCR beta diversity was reportedly significantly higher in malignant thyroid tumors than benign nodules, in blood and tumor.

V was trimmed by 6 bases and J by 6 bases, leaving 11 bases between them. Germline CDR1 and CDR2: MDHEN and SYDVKM. This CDR3 is 12 amino acids long. In the study's own analysis: Clinicopathological groups differed in CDR3, with these differences serving to build a distant-metastasis classifier for papillary thyroid cancer. MiXCR was used by TCRdb to re-call the PCR reads. None of the V and J calls come from the authors' own analysis; TCRdb made them. The data hold about 19,000 clones, with more than 20% observed a single time. Each patient came to thyroid surgery without any prior treatment (of any kind).

This sequence joins TRBV28 and TRBJ1-1; D is uncertain. Material: blood. This clonotype was sampled from a male donor with papillary thyroid cancer or a benign thyroid nodule (not recorded which). Some clones in this sample may be carry-over from other donors' samples. The chain's CDR3 is CASSPPFAEAFF. The CDR3 coding sequence is TGTGCCAGCAGCCCACCCTTCGCTGAAGCTTTCTTT.